The 8 T cell receptor beta chains below come from one sample, sequenced in a study of cytomegalovirus exposure and HLA in healthy donors. Amplification used 60 Vbeta primers and 13 Jbeta primers. TCRdb's copy holds only in-frame clones and misses some; the assay was immunoSEQ multiplex PCR. Of about 100,000 clones in the sample, 60% to 75% were seen once. Sequenced material: PBMCs. The receptors were gathered from a female donor in good health and CMV-seropositive.

A single count supports this clone. This chain connects TRBV19 to TRBJ2-7, with 8 positions matching TRBD1. With V trimmed by 6 bases and J by 0 bases, 1 base remained unmatched. The CDR3 covers 13 residues. Germline CDR1 is LNHDA and CDR2 is SQIVND (reference sequence). As DNA, the CDR3 is TGTGCCAGTAGAGGGACAGGCTCCTACGAGCAGTACTTC. Its protein is CASRGTGSYEQYF. Filled out from reference TRBV19 and TRBJ2-7, the complete variable domain reads DGGITQSPKYLFRKEGQNVTLSCEQNLNHDAMYWYRQDPGQGLRLIYYSQIVNDFQKGDIAEGYSVSREKKESFPLTVTSAQKNPTAFYLCASRGTGSYEQYFGPGTRLTVT.

This chain links TRBV4-3 with TRBJ2-7; TRBD2 matches at 7 bases. Germline trimming cut 4 bases from V and 0 bases from J; bases unmatched to any gene: 15. This CDR3 region has 18 residues. The germline CDR1 and CDR2 sequences are LGHNA and YSLEER. The CDR3 region has the DNA TGCGCCAGCAGCCTAACCAGGCTAGCGGAGGGGCTCTCCTACGAGCAGTACTTC. The encoded protein is CASSLTRLAEGLSYEQYF.

This chain connects TRBV6-5 to TRBJ1-1; D is unresolved. The germline CDR1 and CDR2 sequences are MNHEY and SVGAGI. This CDR3 contains 15 residues. Trimming removed 0 bases at V and 1 base at J, with 9 bases between. This CDR3 reads CASSYSGRPNTEAFF. CDR3 DNA: TGTGCCAGCAGTTACTCGGGCAGGCCGAACACTGAAGCTTTCTTT.

The CDR3 DNA reads as TGCGCCAGCAGCGCGGGACAGCAAGAGACCCAGTACTTC. The encoded protein is CASSAGQQETQYF. The chain couples TRBV5-1 to TRBJ2-5, with D possibly TRBD1 on 7 matching bases. The CDR3 consists of 13 residues. Trimming took off 4 bases at V and 2 bases at J, with 9 bases between the two ends. The germline V gene encodes CDR1 SGHRS and CDR2 YFSETQ.

The chain has TRBV6-1 and TRBJ1-2; 8 positions match TRBD1. The V gene's germline CDR1 is MNHNS and CDR2 SASEGT. The CDR3 is 14 amino acids. Trimming removed 8 bases from V and 6 bases from J; junction bases left unmatched: 11. The CDR3 loop is CASRFSQTGDGYTF. Here the CDR3 DNA reads TGTGCCAGCCGATTCAGTCAGACAGGGGATGGCTACACCTTC.

As to this clone: The junction differs from germline at one of its ends, possibly a read error. Other DNA sequences in the sample encode the same CDR3. This chain joins TRBV2 and TRBJ1-1; D is possibly TRBD1 (5 bases). Germline lookup yields CDR1 SNHLY and CDR2 FYNNEI. The CDR3 runs 14 residues. The chain's CDR3 is CASSEHGRATEAFF. The DNA for the CDR3 is TGTGCCAGCAGTGAACACGGCAGGGCCACTGAAGCCTTCTTT.

With regard to this clone: The conserved final phenylalanine or tryptophan is absent from the CDR3, which likely points to a read error. The DNA is omitted, as the CDR3 cannot be located on it reliably, and the CDR3 follows TCRdb's listing. This chain uses TRBV5-3 with TRBJ1-4; the DNA was not compared with TRBD1, the D call given in the table. TRBV5-3 is annotated as an ORF whose role is uncertain. The CDR3 contains 10 residues when both ends are counted. The CDR3 loop reads CARSRGTGIS.

The genes are TRBV9 and TRBJ1-2; the match to TRBD1 covers 9 bases. Trimming took 4 bases from V and 4 from J; bases not matched to a gene: 8. CDR3 size: 15 residues. CDR1 SGDLS and CDR2 YYNGEE come from the germline V gene. CDR3 residues: CASSPRTGDFYGYTF. The CDR3 DNA is TGTGCCAGCAGCCCTCGGACAGGGGACTTCTATGGCTACACCTTC.